The text below deals with one TCR beta chain. The data were obtained in a study of blood T cell repertoires in COVID-19. Looking at the study overall: Spain, Italy and the United States supplied samples that represented acute and convalescent COVID-19. From T cells, B-cell-depleted T cells, or PBMCs came the material, which was cDNA or gDNA.

The germline V gene has CDR1 SGHRS and CDR2 YFSETQ. After removal of 5 bases from V and 10 bases from J, the junction contained 8 bases not matched to a gene. CDR3 length: 14 residues. Per the original methods: Using reference gene primer amplification, nucleated cell counts were estimated. TCRdb keeps only in-frame clones here, not all; method: immunoSEQ multiplex PCR. V and J calls and clone size are those listed in that table; D and trimming were worked out from the DNA. The sample has roughly 100,000 clones, about four fifths seen once. The J gene is TRBJ2-2, the V gene TRBV5-1; the match to TRBD1 covers 10 bases. Sequenced material: peripheral blood. This sequence was found in a human donor in a cohort sampled during active COVID-19. DNA for the CDR3: TGCGCCAGCAGTCCCGACAGGGGGCTACAGGAGCTGTTTTTT. Its translation: CASSPDRGLQELFF.